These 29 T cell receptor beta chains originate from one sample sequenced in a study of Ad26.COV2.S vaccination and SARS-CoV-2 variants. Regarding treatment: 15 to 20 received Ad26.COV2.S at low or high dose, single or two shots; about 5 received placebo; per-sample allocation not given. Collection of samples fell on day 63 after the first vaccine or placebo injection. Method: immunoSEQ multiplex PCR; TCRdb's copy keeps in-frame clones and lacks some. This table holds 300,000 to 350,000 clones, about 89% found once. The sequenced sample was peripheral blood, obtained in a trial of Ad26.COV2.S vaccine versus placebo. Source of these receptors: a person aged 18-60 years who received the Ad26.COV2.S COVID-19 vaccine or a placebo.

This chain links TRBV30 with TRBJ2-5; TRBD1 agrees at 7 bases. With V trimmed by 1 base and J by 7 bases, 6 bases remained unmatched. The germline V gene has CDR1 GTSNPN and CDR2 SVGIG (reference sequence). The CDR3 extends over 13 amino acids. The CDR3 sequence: CAWSGQGRGTQYF. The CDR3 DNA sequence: TGTGCCTGGAGTGGACAGGGCCGCGGGACCCAGTACTTC. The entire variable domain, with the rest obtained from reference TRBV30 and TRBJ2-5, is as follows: SQTIHQWPATLVQPVGSPLSLECTVEGTSNPNLYWYRQAAGRGLQLLFYSVGIGQISSEVPQNLSASRPQDRQFILSSKKLLLSDSGFYLCAWSGQGRGTQYFGPGTRLLVL.

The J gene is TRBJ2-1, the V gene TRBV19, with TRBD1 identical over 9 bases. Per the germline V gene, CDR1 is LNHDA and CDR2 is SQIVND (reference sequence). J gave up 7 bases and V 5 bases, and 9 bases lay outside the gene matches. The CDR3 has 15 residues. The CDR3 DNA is TGTGCCAGTAGTCCGTGGGGACAGGGTTGGAATGAGCAGTTCTTC. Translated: CASSPWGQGWNEQFF.

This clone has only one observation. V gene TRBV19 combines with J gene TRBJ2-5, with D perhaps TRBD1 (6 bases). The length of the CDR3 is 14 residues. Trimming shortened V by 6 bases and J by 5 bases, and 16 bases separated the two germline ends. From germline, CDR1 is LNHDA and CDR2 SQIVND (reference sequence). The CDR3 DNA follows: TGTGCCAGTAGATCGGGACATGGAGGCGAGACCCAGTACTTC. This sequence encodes CASRSGHGGETQYF.

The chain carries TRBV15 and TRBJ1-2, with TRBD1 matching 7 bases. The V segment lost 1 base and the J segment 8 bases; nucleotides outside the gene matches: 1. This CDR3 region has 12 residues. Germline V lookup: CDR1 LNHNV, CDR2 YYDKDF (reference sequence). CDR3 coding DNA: TGTGCCACCAGCAGAGGACAGGGAGGCTACACCTTC. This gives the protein CATSRGQGGYTF. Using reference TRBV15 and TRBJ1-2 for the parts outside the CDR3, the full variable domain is DAMVIQNPRYQVTQFGKPVTLSCSQTLNHNVMYWYQQKSSQAPKLLFHYYDKDFNNEADTPDNFQSRRPNTSFCFLDIRSPGLGDTAMYLCATSRGQGGYTFGSGTRLTVV.

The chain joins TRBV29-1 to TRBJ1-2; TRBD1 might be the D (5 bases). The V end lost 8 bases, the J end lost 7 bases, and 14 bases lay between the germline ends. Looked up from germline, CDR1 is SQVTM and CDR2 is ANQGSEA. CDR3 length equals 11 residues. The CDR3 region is CSLASGGGYTF. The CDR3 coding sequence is TGCAGCCTTGCCTCGGGGGGTGGCTACACCTTC.

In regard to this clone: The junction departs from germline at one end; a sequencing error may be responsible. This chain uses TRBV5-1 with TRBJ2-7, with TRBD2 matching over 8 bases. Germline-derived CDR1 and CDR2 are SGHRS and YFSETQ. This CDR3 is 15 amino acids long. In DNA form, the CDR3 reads TGCGCCAGCAGCTCGACCGGGACTAGTCAGGGAGCAGGCGACTTC. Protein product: CASSSTGTSQGAGDF. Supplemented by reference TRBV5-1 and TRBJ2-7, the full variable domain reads KAGVTQTPRYLIKTRGQQVTLSCSPISGHRSVSWYQQTPGQGLQFLFEYFSETQRNKGNFPGRFSGRQFSNSRSEMNVSTLELGDSALYLCASSSTGTSQGAGDFGPGTRLTVT.

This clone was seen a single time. The CDR3 loop is CASSQEAGLAHHGETQYF. CDR3 DNA sequence: TGTGCCAGCAGCCAAGAAGCGGGACTAGCGCACCACGGAGAGACCCAGTACTTC. This chain links TRBV4-2 with TRBJ2-5; 10 bases map to TRBD2. Germline trimming cut 0 bases from V and 4 bases from J; bases unmatched to any gene: 11. This CDR3 is 18 amino acids long. The germline gives CDR1 LGHNA, CDR2 YNFKEQ.

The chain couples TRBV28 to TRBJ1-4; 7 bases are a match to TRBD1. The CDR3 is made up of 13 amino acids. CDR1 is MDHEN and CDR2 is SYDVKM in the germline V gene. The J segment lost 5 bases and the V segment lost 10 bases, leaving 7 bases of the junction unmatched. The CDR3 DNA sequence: TGTGCCACGACTGGGACAGAGAATGAAAAACTGTTTTTT. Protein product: CATTGTENEKLFF.

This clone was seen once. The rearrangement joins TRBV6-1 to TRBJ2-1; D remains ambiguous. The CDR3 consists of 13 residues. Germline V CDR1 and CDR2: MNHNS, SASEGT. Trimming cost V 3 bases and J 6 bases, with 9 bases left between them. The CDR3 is CASSEGLPNEQFF. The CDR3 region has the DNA TGTGCCAGCAGTGAGGGGTTGCCCAATGAGCAGTTCTTC.

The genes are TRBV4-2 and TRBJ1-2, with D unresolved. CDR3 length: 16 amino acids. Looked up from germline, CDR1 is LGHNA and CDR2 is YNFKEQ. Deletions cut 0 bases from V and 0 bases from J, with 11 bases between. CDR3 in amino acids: CASSQDPAAPNYGYTF. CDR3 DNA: TGTGCCAGCAGCCAAGATCCGGCAGCTCCTAACTATGGCTACACCTTC.

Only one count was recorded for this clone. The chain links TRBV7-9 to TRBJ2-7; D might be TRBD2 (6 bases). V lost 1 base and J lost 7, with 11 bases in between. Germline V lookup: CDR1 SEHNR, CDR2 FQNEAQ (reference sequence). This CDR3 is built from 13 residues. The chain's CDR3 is CASSLELAGEQYF. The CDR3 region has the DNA TGTGCCAGCAGCTTAGAGCTGGCGGGGGAGCAGTACTTC. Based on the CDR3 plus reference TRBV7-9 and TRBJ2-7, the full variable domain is DTGVSQNPRHKITKRGQNVTFRCDPISEHNRLYWYRQTLGQGPEFLTYFQNEAQLEKSRLLSDRFSAERPKGSFSTLEIQRTEQGDSAMYLCASSLELAGEQYFGPGTRLTVT.

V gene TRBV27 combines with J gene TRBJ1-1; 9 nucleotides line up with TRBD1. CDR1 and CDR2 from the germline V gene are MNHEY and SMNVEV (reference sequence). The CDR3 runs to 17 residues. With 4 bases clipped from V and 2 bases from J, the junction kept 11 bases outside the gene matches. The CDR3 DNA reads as TGTGCCAGCAGTTCTTATGGACAGGGGCGAAGAAACACTGAAGCTTTCTTT. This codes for CASSSYGQGRRNTEAFF.

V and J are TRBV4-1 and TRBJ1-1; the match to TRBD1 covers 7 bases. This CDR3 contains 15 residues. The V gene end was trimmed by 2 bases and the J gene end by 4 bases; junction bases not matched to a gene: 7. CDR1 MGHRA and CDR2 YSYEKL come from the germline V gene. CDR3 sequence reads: CASSQRQGGITEAFF. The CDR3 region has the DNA TGCGCCAGCAGCCAACGACAGGGAGGGATCACTGAAGCTTTCTTT.

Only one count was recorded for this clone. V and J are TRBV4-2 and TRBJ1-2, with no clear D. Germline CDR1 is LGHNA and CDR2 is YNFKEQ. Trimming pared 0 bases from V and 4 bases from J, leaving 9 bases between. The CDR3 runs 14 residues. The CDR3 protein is CASSQESQVYGYTF. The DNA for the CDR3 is TGTGCCAGCAGCCAAGAGTCCCAGGTCTATGGCTACACCTTC.

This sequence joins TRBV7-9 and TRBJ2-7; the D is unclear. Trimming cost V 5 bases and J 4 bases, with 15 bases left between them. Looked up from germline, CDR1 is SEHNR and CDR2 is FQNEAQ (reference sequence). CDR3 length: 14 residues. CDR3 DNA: TGTGCCAGCAGCACCGGACCAGAGAGTTACGAGCAGTACTTC. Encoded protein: CASSTGPESYEQYF. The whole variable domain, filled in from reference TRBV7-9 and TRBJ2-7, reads DTGVSQNPRHKITKRGQNVTFRCDPISEHNRLYWYRQTLGQGPEFLTYFQNEAQLEKSRLLSDRFSAERPKGSFSTLEIQRTEQGDSAMYLCASSTGPESYEQYFGPGTRLTVT.

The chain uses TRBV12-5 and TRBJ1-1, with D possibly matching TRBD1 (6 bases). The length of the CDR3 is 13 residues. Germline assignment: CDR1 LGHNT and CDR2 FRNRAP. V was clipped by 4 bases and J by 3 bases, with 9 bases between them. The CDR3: CASGSRGDTEAFF. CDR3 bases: TGTGCTAGTGGTTCAAGGGGGGACACTGAAGCTTTCTTT.

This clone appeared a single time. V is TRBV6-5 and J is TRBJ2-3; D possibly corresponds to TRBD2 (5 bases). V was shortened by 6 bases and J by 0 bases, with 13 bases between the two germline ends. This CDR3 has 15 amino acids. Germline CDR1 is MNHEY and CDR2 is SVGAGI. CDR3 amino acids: CASRNLALSTDTQYF. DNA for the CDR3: TGTGCCAGCAGAAACTTAGCGTTGAGCACAGATACGCAGTATTTT.

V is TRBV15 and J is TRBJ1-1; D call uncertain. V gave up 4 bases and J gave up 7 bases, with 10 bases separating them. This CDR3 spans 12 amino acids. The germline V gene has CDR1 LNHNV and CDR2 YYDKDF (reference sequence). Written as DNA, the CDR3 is TGTGCCACCAGCACACAAGGTCGTGAAGCTTTCTTT. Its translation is CATSTQGREAFF. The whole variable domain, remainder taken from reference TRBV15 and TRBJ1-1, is DAMVIQNPRYQVTQFGKPVTLSCSQTLNHNVMYWYQQKSSQAPKLLFHYYDKDFNNEADTPDNFQSRRPNTSFCFLDIRSPGLGDTAMYLCATSTQGREAFFGQGTRLTVV.

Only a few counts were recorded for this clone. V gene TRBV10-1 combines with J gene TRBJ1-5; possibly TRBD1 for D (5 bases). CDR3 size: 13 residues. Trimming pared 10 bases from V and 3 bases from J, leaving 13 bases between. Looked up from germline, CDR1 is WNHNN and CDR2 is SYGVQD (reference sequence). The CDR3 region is CANGTVINQPQHF. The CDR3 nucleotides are TGCGCCAACGGGACGGTAATCAATCAGCCCCAGCATTTT.

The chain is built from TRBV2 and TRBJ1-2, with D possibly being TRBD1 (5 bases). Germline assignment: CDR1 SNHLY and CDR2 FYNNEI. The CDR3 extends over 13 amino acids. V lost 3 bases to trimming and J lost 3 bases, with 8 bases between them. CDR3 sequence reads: CASSDGGDYGYTF. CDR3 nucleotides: TGTGCCAGCAGTGACGGGGGTGACTATGGCTACACCTTC.

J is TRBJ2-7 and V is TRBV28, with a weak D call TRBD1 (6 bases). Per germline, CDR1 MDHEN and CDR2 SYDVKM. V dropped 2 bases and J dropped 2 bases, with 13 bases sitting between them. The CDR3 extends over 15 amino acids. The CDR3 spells CASSLTRGYAYEQYF. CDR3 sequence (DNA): TGTGCCAGCAGTTTAACCAGGGGATACGCCTACGAGCAGTACTTC.

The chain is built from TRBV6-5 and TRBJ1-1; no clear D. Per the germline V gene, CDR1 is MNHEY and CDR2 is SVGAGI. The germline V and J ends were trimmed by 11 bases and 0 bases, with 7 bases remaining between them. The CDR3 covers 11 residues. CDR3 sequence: CALLMNTEAFF. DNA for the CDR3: TGTGCCCTCCTTATGAACACTGAAGCTTTCTTT.

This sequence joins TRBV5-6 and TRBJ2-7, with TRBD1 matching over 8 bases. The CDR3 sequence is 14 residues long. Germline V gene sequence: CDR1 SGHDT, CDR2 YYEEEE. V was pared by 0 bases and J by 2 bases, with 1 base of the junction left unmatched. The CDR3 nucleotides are TGTGCCAGCAGCTTGGGGGACAGGACCTACGAGCAGTACTTC. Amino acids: CASSLGDRTYEQYF.

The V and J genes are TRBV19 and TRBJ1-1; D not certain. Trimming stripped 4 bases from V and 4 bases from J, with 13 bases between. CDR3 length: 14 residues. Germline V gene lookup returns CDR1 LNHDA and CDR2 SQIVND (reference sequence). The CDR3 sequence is CASSTTLIATEAFF. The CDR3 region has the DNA TGTGCCAGTAGTACAACCCTCATCGCCACTGAAGCTTTCTTT.

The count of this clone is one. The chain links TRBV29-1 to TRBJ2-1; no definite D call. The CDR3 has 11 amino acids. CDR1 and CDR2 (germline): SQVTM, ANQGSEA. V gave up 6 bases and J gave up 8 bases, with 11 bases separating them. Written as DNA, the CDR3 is TGCAGCGTAGCACAGAGCTATGAGCAGTTCTTC. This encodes CSVAQSYEQFF.

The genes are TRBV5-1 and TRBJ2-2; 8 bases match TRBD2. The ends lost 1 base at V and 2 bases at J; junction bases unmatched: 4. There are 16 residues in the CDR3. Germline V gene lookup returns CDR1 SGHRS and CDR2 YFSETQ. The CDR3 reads CASSLSLADNTGELFF. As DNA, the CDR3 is TGCGCCAGCAGCTTGTCACTAGCGGATAACACCGGGGAGCTGTTTTTT.

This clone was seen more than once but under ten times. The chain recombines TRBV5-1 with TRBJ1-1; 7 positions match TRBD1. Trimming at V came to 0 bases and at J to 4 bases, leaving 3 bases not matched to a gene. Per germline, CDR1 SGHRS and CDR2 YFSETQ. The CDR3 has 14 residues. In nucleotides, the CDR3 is TGCGCCAGCAGCTTGGACAGGGGAAGCACTGAAGCTTTCTTT. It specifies CASSLDRGSTEAFF.

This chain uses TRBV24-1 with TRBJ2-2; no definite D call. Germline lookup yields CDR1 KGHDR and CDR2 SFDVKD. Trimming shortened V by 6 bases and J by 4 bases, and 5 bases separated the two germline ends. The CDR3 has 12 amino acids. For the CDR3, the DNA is TGTGCCACCAGTATTACCACCGGGGAGCTGTTTTTT. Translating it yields CATSITTGELFF.

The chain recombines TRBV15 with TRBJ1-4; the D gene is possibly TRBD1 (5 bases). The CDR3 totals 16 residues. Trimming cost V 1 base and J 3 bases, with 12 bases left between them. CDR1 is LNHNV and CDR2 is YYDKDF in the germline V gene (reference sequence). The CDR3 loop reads CATSRAWDGPNEKLFF. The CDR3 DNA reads TGTGCCACCAGCAGAGCGTGGGACGGCCCTAATGAAAAACTGTTTTTT.